One sample yielded the 18 T cell receptor beta chains listed below, sequenced in a study of tissue T cells after allogeneic stem cell transplantation. Profiled with immunoSEQ multiplex PCR; TCRdb holds only in-frame clones, not every one. The sample comprises some 2,900 clones, 50% to 60% of which are singletons, and less than 4.5% rests with the top ten. Time point reported: mouse harvest day 7 after allogeneic transplant. Each mouse received 10^7 T-cell-depleted marrow cells plus 10^6 splenic CD5+ T cells by tail vein. The material sequenced was gut tissue. The receptors here all came from a female BALB/c mouse given C57BL/6 T cells with graft-versus-host disease after an allogeneic hematopoietic cell transplant.

Concerning this clone: Gene names and germline match the mouse. The CDR3 end falls 1 residue outside the read, so it is completed with the germline J gene. The chain carries TRBV26 and TRBJ1-4; TRBD1 aligns across 7 bases. With 4 bases clipped from V and 3 bases from J, the junction kept 5 bases outside the gene matches. The germline CDR1 and CDR2 sequences are KGHPV and FQNQEV (reference sequence). The CDR3 runs 15 residues. CDR3 amino acids: CASSPRDRPNERLFF. Partial CDR3 DNA: TGTGCCAGCAGTCCACGGGACAGACCCAACGAAAGATTATTT.

Of note for this clone: Gene names are mouse gene names. The CDR3 extends 1 residue past the end of the read, so its final part is completed from the germline J gene. The chain links TRBV13-1 to TRBJ2-4; D gene unclear. Per the germline V gene, CDR1 is NSHNY and CDR2 is SYGAGN. V gave up 0 bases and J gave up 6 bases, with 5 bases separating them. The CDR3 contains 12 residues. CDR3 region: CASSDVGNTLYF. The part of the CDR3 DNA that was read is TGTGCCAGCAGTGATGTCGGGAACACCTTGTAC.

This clone was recorded a few times. Here the gene names and germline are mouse. Read coverage stops 1 residue before the CDR3 terminus; the germline J gene supplies the remainder. The chain uses TRBV13-2 and TRBJ2-7; 12 nucleotides agree with TRBD2. Trimming removed 2 bases from V and 6 bases from J; junction bases left unmatched: 6. Germline CDR1 reads NNHNN; CDR2 reads SYGAGS (reference sequence). The CDR3 is 15 amino acids. This chain's CDR3 is CASGETGTGGREQYF. The part of the CDR3 DNA that was read is TGTGCCAGCGGTGAGACCGGGACTGGGGGGCGTGAACAGTAC.

The table lists this clone with a few counts. Gene names follow the mouse nomenclature. The CDR3 end falls 1 residue outside the read, so it is completed with the germline J gene. V usage is TRBV23 and J usage is TRBJ2-7. This CDR3 region has 13 residues. The V gene's germline CDR1 is KGHTA and CDR2 FQNQQP. CDR3 DNA (partial): TGCTCCAGCAGTCAATCGGGCAAGTATGAACAGTAC. Its protein product is CSSSQSGKYEQY. The whole CDR3 sequence reads CSSSQSGKYEQYF.

A word on this clone: The gene symbols are mouse symbols. Read data end 1 residue before the CDR3 end; the end is taken from the germline J gene. V gene TRBV5 combines with J gene TRBJ2-5; 10 bases match TRBD2. V dropped 2 bases and J dropped 0; count of bases not matched to a gene: 2. CDR3 length equals 16 residues. Per germline, CDR1 LGHNA and CDR2 YNLKQL (reference sequence). The CDR3 here is CASSQTGGGNQDTQYF. CDR3 bases read: TGTGCCAGCAGCCAAACTGGGGGGGGTAACCAAGACACCCAGTAC.

This clone was seen a handful of times. Genes and germline come from the mouse. The CDR3 end is not reached by the read, which stops 1 residue before it; the germline J gene fills it in. This chain links TRBV3 with TRBJ1-3; TRBD1 matches 8 bases. This CDR3 region has 14 residues. Germline V lookup: CDR1 SNHLY, CDR2 FYNGKV (reference sequence). Trimming cost V 5 bases and J 7 bases; bases outside gene matches: 7. The CDR3 DNA, read in part, is TGTGCCAGCAGCCTACAGGGGGGAGGGAATACGCTCTAT. It encodes CASSLQGGGNTLY. The full CDR3 protein is CASSLQGGGNTLYF.

This clone was detected only a few times. The listed genes are named as in mouse. The read halts 1 residue ahead of the CDR3 end, with the missing end drawn from the germline J gene. V is TRBV4 and J is TRBJ2-5, with D perhaps matching TRBD2 (6 bases). Germline CDR1 and CDR2: LGHDT and YNNKQL (reference sequence). The V end was cut by 5 bases, the J end by 0 bases, with 9 bases between. The CDR3 extends over 14 amino acids. The CDR3 sequence: CASSHTGNQDTQYF. Incomplete CDR3 DNA: TGTGCCAGCAGCCATACTGGGAACCAAGACACCCAGTAC. Based on the CDR3 plus reference TRBV4 and TRBJ2-5, the full variable domain is ETAVFQTPNYHVTQVGNEVSFNCKQTLGHDTMYWYKQDSKKLLKIMFSYNNKQLIVNETVPRRFSPQSSDKAHLNLRIKSVEPEDSAVYLCASSHTGNQDTQYFGPGTRLLVL.

This clone was observed a handful of times. The genes and germline here are from mouse. The read falls 1 residue short of the CDR3 end, and the missing part is taken from the germline J gene. This same CDR3 is encoded by further DNA sequences in the sample. The chain links TRBV26 to TRBJ1-3; D is undetermined. V was pared by 2 bases and J by 0 bases, with 5 bases between. The CDR3 is made up of 14 amino acids. Germline CDR1 and CDR2: KGHPV and FQNQEV (reference sequence). The CDR3 DNA, read in part, is TGTGCCAGCAGTCTGGGGAATTCTGGAAATACGCTCTAT. Amino acids: CASSLGNSGNTLY. The whole CDR3 protein is CASSLGNSGNTLYF.

With respect to this clone: Mouse germline and gene names are used. The read terminates 1 residue before the CDR3 end, so the remaining end is supplied by the germline J gene. V gene TRBV23 combines with J gene TRBJ1-1; TRBD1 was called by the table and not checked on the DNA. This CDR3 comprises 11 residues. CDR1 and CDR2 from the germline V gene are KGHTA and FQNQQP. This CDR3 reads CSSSPDSQVFF. The DNA read from the CDR3 is TGCTCCAGCAGTCCGGACAGTCAAGTCTTC.

In the case of this clone: Genes here carry mouse names. The sequenced fragment ends 1 residue before the CDR3 boundary, so the rest is inferred from the germline J gene. This rearrangement joins TRBV29 to TRBJ2-2, with D perhaps matching TRBD1 or TRBD2 (5 bases each). Trimming stripped 1 base from V and 6 bases from J, with 6 bases between. The CDR3 sequence is 13 residues long. Per germline, CDR1 MSHET and CDR2 SYDVDS. The part of the CDR3 DNA that was read is TGTGCTAGCAGTTTATGGGGGTCCGGGCAGCTCTAC. The encoded protein is CASSLWGSGQLY. The CDR3, in full, reads CASSLWGSGQLYF. Full variable domain (outside the CDR3, taken from reference TRBV29 and TRBJ2-2): DMKVTQMPRYLIKRMGENVLLECGQDMSHETMYWYRQDPGLGLQLIYISYDVDSNSEGDIPKGYRVSRKKREHFSLILDSAKTNQTSVYFCASSLWGSGQLYFGEGSKLTVL.

Points on this clone: The genes are named according to mouse. Read sequence stops 1 residue before the CDR3 end, and the germline J gene provides the missing end. The chain joins TRBV26 to TRBJ2-5; 7 positions match TRBD2. This CDR3 is 14 amino acids long. Germline CDR1 reads KGHPV; CDR2 reads FQNQEV (reference sequence). Trimming cost V 2 bases and J 1 base; bases outside gene matches: 0. CDR3 residues: CASSLGLDQDTQYF. Incomplete CDR3 DNA: TGTGCCAGCAGTCTGGGACTGGACCAAGACACCCAGTAC. The variable domain in full, with the rest retrieved from reference TRBV26 and TRBJ2-5, is NSKVIQTPRYLVKGQGQKAKMRCIPEKGHPVVFWYQQNKNNEFKFLINFQNQEVLQQIDMTEKRFSAECPSNSPCSLEIQSSEAGDSALYLCASSLGLDQDTQYFGPGTRLLVL.

Remarks on this clone: Germline and genes: mouse. Read data end 1 residue before the CDR3 end; the end is taken from the germline J gene. This chain links TRBV4 with TRBJ2-4, with 11 bases aligning to TRBD2. This CDR3 spans 17 amino acids. The germline gives CDR1 LGHDT, CDR2 YNNKQL (reference sequence). V gave up 4 bases and J gave up 0 bases; unmatched junction bases: 6. CDR3 residues: CASSFRTGGQSQNTLYF. Incomplete CDR3 DNA: TGTGCCAGCAGCTTCCGGACTGGGGGGCAGAGTCAAAACACCTTGTAC.

In the case of this clone: Genes and germline are mouse. The observed sequence ends 1 residue before the CDR3 terminus, with the missing tail filled in from the germline J gene. The V gene is TRBV15, the J gene TRBJ1-2; 10 positions agree with TRBD1. V shed 6 bases and J 2 bases; nucleotides not matched to a gene: 3. CDR3 length equals 14 residues. CDR1 SGHND and CDR2 FRSKSL come from the germline V gene. The CDR3 spells CASRGQGRNSDYTF. The covered CDR3 bases are TGTGCCAGCAGGGGACAGGGGAGGAACTCCGACTACACC.

This clone turned up a few times. Gene names are mouse gene names. The CDR3 end lies 1 residue beyond the end of the read and is filled in from the germline J gene. The J gene is TRBJ2-7, the V gene TRBV26; 7 positions agree with TRBD1. The CDR3 sequence is 13 residues long. Trimming cost V 2 bases and J 4 bases; bases outside gene matches: 2. Germline CDR1 and CDR2: KGHPV and FQNQEV (reference sequence). CDR3 protein: CASSLPQGYEQYF. The DNA read from the CDR3 is TGTGCCAGCAGTCTGCCACAGGGGTATGAACAGTAC.

This clone was recorded only once. The germline and genes are mouse ones. Read coverage stops 1 residue before the CDR3 terminus; the germline J gene supplies the remainder. The V gene is TRBV26, the J gene TRBJ2-5, with TRBD1 matching 8 bases. Germline-derived CDR1 and CDR2 are KGHPV and FQNQEV (reference sequence). This CDR3 contains 13 residues. V dropped 5 bases and J dropped 3; count of bases not matched to a gene: 1. CDR3 bases read: TGTGCCAGCAGTACAGGGGGGCAAGACACCCAGTAC. This encodes CASSTGGQDTQY. The complete CDR3 sequence is CASSTGGQDTQYF.

With regard to this clone: Gene labels here are mouse ones. The read finishes 1 residue shy of the CDR3 end, and the germline J gene is used to complete it. The genes are TRBV26 and TRBJ2-5; 7 bases are a match to TRBD1. Per the germline V gene, CDR1 is KGHPV and CDR2 is FQNQEV (reference sequence). V lost 0 bases, J lost 6 bases, and 3 bases stayed unmatched. This CDR3 is built from 14 residues. CDR3 DNA, as far as it was read: TGTGCCAGCAGTCTGTCGAACAGGGGTGACACCCAGTAC. Translating it yields CASSLSNRGDTQY. The entire CDR3 reads CASSLSNRGDTQYF.

A note on this clone: Gene names and germline refer to mouse. The CDR3 extends 1 residue past the end of the read, so its final part is completed from the germline J gene. The chain is built from TRBV15 and TRBJ1-4; no definite D call. CDR3 size: 14 residues. From germline, CDR1 is SGHND and CDR2 FRSKSL. V shed 11 bases and J shed 1 base, with 14 bases lying between them. The CDR3 region is CAPPRPNSNERLFF. The part of the CDR3 DNA that was read is TGTGCCCCTCCCCGGCCAAATTCCAACGAAAGATTATTT.

Details on this clone: Gene names and germline refer to mouse. The CDR3 protein is CASRFSTGGQNTLYF. The part of the CDR3 DNA that was read is TGTGCCAGCAGGTTCTCGACTGGGGGTCAAAACACCTTGTAC. V gene TRBV26 combines with J gene TRBJ2-4; the match to TRBD2 covers 8 bases. The CDR3 end lies 1 residue beyond the end of the read and is filled in from the germline J gene. The CDR3 covers 15 residues. Per the germline V gene, CDR1 is KGHPV and CDR2 is FQNQEV (reference sequence). The V segment lost 6 bases and the J segment 1 base; nucleotides outside the gene matches: 6.